The present TCR beta chain was sequenced within a study of identical twins. Trimming pared 5 bases from V and 0 bases from J, leaving 14 bases between. The CDR3 is made up of 16 amino acids. Germline values: CDR1 SGHVS, CDR2 FQNEAQ. This clonotype appeared a few times. TCRdb reprocessed the 5' RACE reads via MiXCR and lists one record per CDR3 protein. The sample lists under 350,000 distinct CDR3 sequences, roughly 9.7% occurring once. The donors were all healthy and Caucasian. These same records also appear under a second study, on yellow fever vaccine responses in identical twins.

This TCR was recovered from a woman aged 18-29 years in good health. Sequencing was carried out using CD8+ T cells sorted from blood. The chain carries TRBV7-8 and TRBJ2-1; D uncertain. The CDR3: CASSLYKGSSYNEQFF. CDR3 sequence (DNA): TGTGCCAGCAGCCTATACAAGGGTAGCTCCTACAATGAGCAGTTCTTC.